This is a list of T cell receptor beta chains from one sample in a study of T cells in Graves' hyperthyroidism and ophthalmopathy. TCRdb itself ran the multiplex PCR reads through MiXCR, one entry per CDR3 protein. The repertoire holds a few hundred thousand distinct CDR3 sequences, with approximately 17% as singletons. The sequencing sample was made of blood. These TCRs come from a man between 18 and 35 years old with Graves' ophthalmopathy. CDR3s include the opening cysteine and the closing phenylalanine or tryptophan.

V gene: TRBV2; J gene: TRBJ2-1; CDR3 protein: CASRASGGALFSSYNEQFF
V gene: TRBV2; J gene: TRBJ1-1; CDR3 protein: CATRTAMNTEAFF
V gene: TRBV11-3; J gene: TRBJ2-1; CDR3 protein: CASSPDRVSDEQFF
V gene: TRBV5-8; J gene: TRBJ1-1; CDR3 protein: CASSYQGAYTEAFF
V gene: TRBV5-5; J gene: TRBJ2-7; CDR3 protein: CASSTGTETAYEQYF
V gene: TRBV5-1; J gene: TRBJ1-1; CDR3 protein: CASSQLTGTEAFF
V gene: TRBV2; J gene: TRBJ1-2; CDR3 protein: CASSRVDGYTF
V gene: TRBV6-1; J gene: TRBJ1-2; CDR3 protein: CASREDGYTF
V gene: TRBV11-2; J gene: TRBJ1-1; CDR3 protein: CASSLVVNTEAFF
V gene: TRBV7-9; J gene: TRBJ1-3; CDR3 protein: CASRGRQAENTIYF
V gene: TRBV20-1; J gene: TRBJ2-1; CDR3 protein: CSATDRAYNEQFF
V gene: TRBV28; J gene: TRBJ2-7; CDR3 protein: CASYDGQLYEQYF
V gene: TRBV7-8; J gene: TRBJ1-1; CDR3 protein: CASSPFRDRGLDTEAFF
V gene: TRBV20-1; J gene: TRBJ2-7; CDR3 protein: CSASSPGGAAYEQYF
V gene: TRBV7-6; J gene: TRBJ2-3; CDR3 protein: CASGRDFTDTQYF
V gene: TRBV27; J gene: TRBJ1-5; CDR3 protein: CASSPRTLDSNQPQHF
V gene: TRBV28; J gene: TRBJ1-2; CDR3 protein: CASALAGYGYTF
V gene: TRBV5-1; J gene: TRBJ2-1; CDR3 protein: CASSRRLAGRYNEQFF
V gene: TRBV12-3/TRBV12-4; J gene: TRBJ1-2; CDR3 protein: CASSWTYYGYTF
V gene: TRBV7-8; J gene: TRBJ2-4; CDR3 protein: CASSKTGGEVAKNIQYF
V gene: TRBV7-6; J gene: TRBJ2-1; CDR3 protein: CASSFPADASSNEQFF
V gene: TRBV27; J gene: TRBJ1-2; CDR3 protein: CASSFWGADGYTF
V gene: TRBV7-2; J gene: TRBJ2-3; CDR3 protein: CASSLFGQGLGGTDTQYF
V gene: TRBV10-1; J gene: TRBJ1-6; CDR3 protein: CASSSGRDSPLHF
V gene: TRBV18; J gene: TRBJ2-3; CDR3 protein: CASSRGTSGGTDTQYF